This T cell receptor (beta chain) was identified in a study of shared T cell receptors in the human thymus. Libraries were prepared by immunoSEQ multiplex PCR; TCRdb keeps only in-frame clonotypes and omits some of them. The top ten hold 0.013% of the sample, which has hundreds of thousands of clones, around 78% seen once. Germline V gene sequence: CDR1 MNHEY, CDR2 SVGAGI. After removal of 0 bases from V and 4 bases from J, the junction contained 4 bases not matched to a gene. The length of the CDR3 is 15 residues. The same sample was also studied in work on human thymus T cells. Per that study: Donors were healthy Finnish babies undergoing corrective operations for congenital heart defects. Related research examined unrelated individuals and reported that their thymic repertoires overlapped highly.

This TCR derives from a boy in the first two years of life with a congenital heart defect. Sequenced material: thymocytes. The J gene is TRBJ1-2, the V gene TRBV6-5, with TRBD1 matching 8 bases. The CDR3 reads CASSYSPGGSYGYTF. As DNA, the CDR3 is TGTGCCAGCAGTTACTCGCCAGGGGGCAGCTATGGCTACACCTTC.